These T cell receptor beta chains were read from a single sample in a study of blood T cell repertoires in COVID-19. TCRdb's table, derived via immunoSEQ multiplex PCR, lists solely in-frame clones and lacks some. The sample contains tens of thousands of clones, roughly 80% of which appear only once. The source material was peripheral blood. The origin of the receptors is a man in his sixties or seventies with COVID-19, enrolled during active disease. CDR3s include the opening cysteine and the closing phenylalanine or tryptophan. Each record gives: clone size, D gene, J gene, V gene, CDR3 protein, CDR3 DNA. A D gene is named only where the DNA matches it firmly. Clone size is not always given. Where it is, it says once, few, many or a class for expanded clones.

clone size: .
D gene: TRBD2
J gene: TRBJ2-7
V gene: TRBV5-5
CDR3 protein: CASSTRLAGGPDSYEQYF
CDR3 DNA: TGTGCCAGCAGCACCCGACTAGCGGGAGGCCCTGACTCCTACGAGCAGTACTTC

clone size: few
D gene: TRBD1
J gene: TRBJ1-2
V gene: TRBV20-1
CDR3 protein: CSASLRDRGGGYTF
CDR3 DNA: TGCAGTGCTAGTCTCCGGGACAGGGGCGGGGGCTACACCTTC

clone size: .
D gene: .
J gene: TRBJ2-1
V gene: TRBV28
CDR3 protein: CASSPVGGRYNEQFF
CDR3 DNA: TGTGCCAGCAGCCCAGTGGGGGGACGGTACAATGAGCAGTTCTTC

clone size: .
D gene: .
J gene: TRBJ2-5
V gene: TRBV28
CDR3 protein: CASSGRAHQYF
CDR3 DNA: TGTGCCAGCAGTGGCCGTGCACACCAGTACTTC

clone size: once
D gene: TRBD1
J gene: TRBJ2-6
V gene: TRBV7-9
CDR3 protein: CASISGTGSGANVLTF
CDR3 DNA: TGTGCCAGCATATCCGGGACAGGGTCTGGGGCCAACGTCCTGACTTTC

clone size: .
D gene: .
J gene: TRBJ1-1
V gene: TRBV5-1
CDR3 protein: CASSPGGQDTEAFF
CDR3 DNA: TGCGCCAGCAGCCCCGGAGGCCAGGACACTGAAGCTTTCTTT

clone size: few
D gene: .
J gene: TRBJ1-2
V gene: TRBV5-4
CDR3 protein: CASSLGAETGYTF
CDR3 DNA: TGTGCCAGCAGCTTGGGGGCAGAGACTGGCTACACCTTC

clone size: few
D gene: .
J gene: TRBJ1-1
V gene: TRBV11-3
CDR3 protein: CASNLCSATEAFF
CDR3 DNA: TGTGCCAGCAACCTCTGCAGTGCCACTGAAGCTTTCTTT

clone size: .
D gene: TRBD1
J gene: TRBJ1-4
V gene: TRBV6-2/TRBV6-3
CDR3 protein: CASSYSRDSGKLFF
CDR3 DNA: TGTGCCAGCAGTTACTCTCGGGACAGTGGTAAACTGTTTTTT

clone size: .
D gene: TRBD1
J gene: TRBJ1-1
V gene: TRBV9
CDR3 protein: CASSVAPDRGPVNTEAFF
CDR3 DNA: TGTGCCAGCAGCGTAGCTCCGGACAGGGGGCCCGTGAACACTGAAGCTTTCTTT

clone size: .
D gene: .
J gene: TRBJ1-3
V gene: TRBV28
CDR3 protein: CASSFSGWVVAGNTIYF
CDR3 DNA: TGTGCCAGCAGTTTTTCCGGGTGGGTTGTGGCCGGAAACACCATATATTTT

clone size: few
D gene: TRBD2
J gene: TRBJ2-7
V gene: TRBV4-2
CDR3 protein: CASSQDGPGGYEQYF
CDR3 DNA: TGTGCCAGCAGCCAAGACGGGCCCGGGGGGTACGAGCAGTACTTC

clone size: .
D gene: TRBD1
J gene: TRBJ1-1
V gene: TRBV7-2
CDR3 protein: CASSPGTGLTEAFF
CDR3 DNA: TGTGCCAGCAGCCCGGGGACAGGGCTCACTGAAGCTTTCTTT

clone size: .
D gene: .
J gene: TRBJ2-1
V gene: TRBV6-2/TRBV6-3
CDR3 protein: CASSLTSYNEQFF
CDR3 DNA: TGTGCCAGCAGTTTGACTAGCTACAATGAGCAGTTCTTC

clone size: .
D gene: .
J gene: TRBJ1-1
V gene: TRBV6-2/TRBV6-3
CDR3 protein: CASSYSTNEAFF
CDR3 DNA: TGTGCCAGCAGTTACTCGACAAATGAAGCTTTCTTT

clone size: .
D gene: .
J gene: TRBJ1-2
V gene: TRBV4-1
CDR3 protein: CASSQMGQVKSRYGYTF
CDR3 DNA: TGCGCCAGCAGCCAAATGGGACAAGTAAAATCTCGGTATGGCTACACCTTC

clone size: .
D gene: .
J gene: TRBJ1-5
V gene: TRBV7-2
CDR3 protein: CASSEQGLGQPQHF
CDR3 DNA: TGTGCCAGCAGCGAACAGGGCCTTGGTCAGCCCCAGCATTTT

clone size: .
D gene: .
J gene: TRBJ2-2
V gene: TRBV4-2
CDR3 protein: CASSQEALGGNTGELFF
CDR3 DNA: TGTGCCAGCAGCCAAGAGGCCCTAGGAGGGAATACCGGGGAGCTGTTTTTT

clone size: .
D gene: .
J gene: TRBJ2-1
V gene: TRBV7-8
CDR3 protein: CASSFGIQNEQFF
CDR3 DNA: TGTGCCAGCAGCTTCGGGATCCAAAATGAGCAGTTCTTC

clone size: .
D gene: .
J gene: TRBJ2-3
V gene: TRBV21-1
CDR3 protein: CASSKVLPGDAQYF
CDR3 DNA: TGTGCCAGCAGCAAAGTCCTTCCGGGGGATGCGCAGTATTTT

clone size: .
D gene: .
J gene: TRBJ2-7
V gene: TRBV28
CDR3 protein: CASSLFGGPNYEQYF
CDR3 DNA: TGTGCCAGCAGTTTATTTGGGGGCCCTAACTACGAGCAGTACTTC

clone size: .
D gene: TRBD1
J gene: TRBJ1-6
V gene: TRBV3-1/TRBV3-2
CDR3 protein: CASSRQGAYSPLHF
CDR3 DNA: TGTGCCAGCAGCCGACAGGGGGCTTACTCACCCCTCCACTTT

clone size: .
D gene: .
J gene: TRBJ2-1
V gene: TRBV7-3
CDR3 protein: CASSSKGGEQFF
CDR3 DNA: TGTGCCAGCAGCTCCAAAGGGGGTGAGCAGTTCTTC

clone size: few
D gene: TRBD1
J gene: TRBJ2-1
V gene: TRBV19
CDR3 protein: CATGTGVWNEQFF
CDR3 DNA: TGTGCCACCGGGACAGGGGTCTGGAATGAGCAGTTCTTC

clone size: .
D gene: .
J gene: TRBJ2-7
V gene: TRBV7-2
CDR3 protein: CASSFAGPPHEQYF
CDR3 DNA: TGTGCCAGCAGCTTCGCCGGTCCCCCCCACGAGCAGTACTTC

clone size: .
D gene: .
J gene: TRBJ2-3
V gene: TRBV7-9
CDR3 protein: CVTLGGWFTDTQYF
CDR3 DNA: TGTGTTACTCTGGGAGGTTGGTTCACAGATACGCAGTATTTT

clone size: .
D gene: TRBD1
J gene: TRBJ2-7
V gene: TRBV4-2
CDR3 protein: CASSRTGVTYEQYF
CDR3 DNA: TGTGCCAGCAGCCGAACAGGGGTCACCTACGAGCAGTACTTC

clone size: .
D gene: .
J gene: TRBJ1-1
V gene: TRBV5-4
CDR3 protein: CASSDRQYTEAFF
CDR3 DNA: TGTGCCAGCAGCGATCGCCAGTACACTGAAGCTTTCTTT

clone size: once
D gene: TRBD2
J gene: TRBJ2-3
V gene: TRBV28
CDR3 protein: CASSTSGPGDTQYF
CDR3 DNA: TGTGCCAGCTCCACTAGCGGGCCCGGGGATACGCAGTATTTT

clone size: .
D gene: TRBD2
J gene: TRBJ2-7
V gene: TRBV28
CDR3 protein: CASSLRLREAYEQYF
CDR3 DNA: TGTGCCAGCAGTTTACGACTCCGGGAGGCCTACGAGCAGTACTTC

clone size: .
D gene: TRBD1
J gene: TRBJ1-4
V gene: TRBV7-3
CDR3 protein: CASSPGQGTEPINEKLFF
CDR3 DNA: TGTGCCAGCAGCCCCGGACAGGGGACAGAACCCATCAATGAAAAACTGTTTTTT

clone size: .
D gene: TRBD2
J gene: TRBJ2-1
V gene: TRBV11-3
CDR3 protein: CASSSPGLASDEQFF
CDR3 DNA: TGTGCCAGCAGCTCCCCGGGACTAGCGTCCGATGAGCAGTTCTTC

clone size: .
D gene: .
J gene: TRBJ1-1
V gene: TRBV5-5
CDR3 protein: CASHTAGSTEAFF
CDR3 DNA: TGTGCCAGCCATACGGCGGGGAGCACTGAAGCTTTCTTT

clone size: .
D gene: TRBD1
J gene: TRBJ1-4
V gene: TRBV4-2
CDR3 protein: CASSQDAGGGGEKLFF
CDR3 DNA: TGTGCCAGCAGCCAAGATGCAGGAGGGGGCGGTGAAAAACTGTTTTTT

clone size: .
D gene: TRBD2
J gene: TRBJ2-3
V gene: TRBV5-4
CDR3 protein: CASSFLAGGGDTQYF
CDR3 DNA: TGTGCCAGCAGCTTTCTAGCGGGAGGTGGGGATACGCAGTATTTT

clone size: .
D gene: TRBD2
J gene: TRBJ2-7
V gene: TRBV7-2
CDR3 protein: CASSLAGTSGGYEQYF
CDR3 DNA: TGTGCCAGCAGCTTAGCTGGGACTAGCGGGGGGTACGAGCAGTACTTC

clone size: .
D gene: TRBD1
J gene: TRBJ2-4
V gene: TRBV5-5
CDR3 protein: CASSLQGTDIQYF
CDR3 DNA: TGTGCCAGCAGCCTACAGGGGACAGACATTCAGTACTTC

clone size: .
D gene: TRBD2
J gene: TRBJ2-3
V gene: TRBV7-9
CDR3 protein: CASSPGGSTDTQYF
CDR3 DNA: TGTGCCAGCAGCCCGGGGGGGAGCACAGATACGCAGTATTTT

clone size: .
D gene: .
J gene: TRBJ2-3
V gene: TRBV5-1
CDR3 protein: CASSLMGESTDTQYF
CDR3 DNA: TGCGCCAGCAGCTTGATGGGCGAGAGCACAGATACGCAGTATTTT

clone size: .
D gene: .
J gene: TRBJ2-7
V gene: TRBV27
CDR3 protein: CASSFEGWAREQYF
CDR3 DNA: TGTGCCAGCAGTTTTGAGGGTTGGGCACGCGAGCAGTACTTC

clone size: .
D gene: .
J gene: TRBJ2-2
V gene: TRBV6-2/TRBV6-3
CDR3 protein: CASSYLRERELFF
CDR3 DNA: TGTGCCAGCAGTTACCTCCGGGAGAGGGAGCTGTTTTTT

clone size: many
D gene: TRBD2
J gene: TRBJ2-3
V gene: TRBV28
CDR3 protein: CASSPGGVTSTDTQYF
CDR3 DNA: TGTGCCAGCAGTCCGGGGGGGGTAACTAGCACAGATACGCAGTATTTT

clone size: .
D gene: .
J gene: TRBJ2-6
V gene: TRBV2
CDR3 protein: CASPRNGSGANVLTF
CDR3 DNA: TGTGCCAGCCCCAGGAACGGCTCCGGGGCCAACGTCCTGACTTTC

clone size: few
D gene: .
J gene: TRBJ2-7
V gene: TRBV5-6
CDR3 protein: CASSGGSYEQYF
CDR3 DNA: TGTGCCAGCAGCGGCGGCTCCTACGAGCAGTACTTC

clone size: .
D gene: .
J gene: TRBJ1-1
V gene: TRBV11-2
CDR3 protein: CASSLEGEVTEAFF
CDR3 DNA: TGTGCCAGCAGCTTAGAGGGTGAGGTCACTGAAGCTTTCTTT

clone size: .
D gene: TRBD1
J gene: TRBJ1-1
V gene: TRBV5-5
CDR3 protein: CASSLWDRMNTEAFF
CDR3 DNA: TGTGCCAGCAGCTTGTGGGACAGAATGAACACTGAAGCTTTCTTT

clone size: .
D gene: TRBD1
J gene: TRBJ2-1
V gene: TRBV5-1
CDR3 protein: CASSLGPGGYNEQFF
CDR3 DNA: TGCGCCAGCAGCTTGGGTCCAGGGGGCTACAATGAGCAGTTCTTC

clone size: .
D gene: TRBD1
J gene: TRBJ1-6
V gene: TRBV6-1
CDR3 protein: CASSEVGQGNSPLHF
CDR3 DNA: TGTGCCAGCAGTGAAGTGGGACAGGGGAATTCACCCCTCCACTTT

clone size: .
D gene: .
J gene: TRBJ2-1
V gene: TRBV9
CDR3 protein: CASSPEVDNEQFF
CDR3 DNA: TGTGCCAGCAGCCCCGAAGTAGACAATGAGCAGTTCTTC

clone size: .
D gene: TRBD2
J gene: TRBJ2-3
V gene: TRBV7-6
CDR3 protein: CASSFSLAGSGTDTQYF
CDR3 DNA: TGTGCCAGCAGCTTCTCACTAGCGGGATCCGGCACAGATACGCAGTATTTT

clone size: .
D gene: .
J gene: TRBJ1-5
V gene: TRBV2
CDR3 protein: CASREGHTNQPQHF
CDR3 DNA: TGTGCCAGCAGAGAGGGACATACTAATCAGCCCCAGCATTTT

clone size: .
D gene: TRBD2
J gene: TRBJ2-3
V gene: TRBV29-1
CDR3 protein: CSATRLAGAQRGSDTQYF
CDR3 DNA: TGCAGCGCTACGAGACTAGCGGGAGCCCAACGGGGATCAGATACGCAGTATTTT

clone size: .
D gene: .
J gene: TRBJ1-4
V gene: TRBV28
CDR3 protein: CASSSPPAGEKLFF
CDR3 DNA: TGTGCCAGCAGTTCCCCACCGGCAGGGGAAAAACTGTTTTTT

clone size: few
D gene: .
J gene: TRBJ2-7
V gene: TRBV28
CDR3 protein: CASSLGQSSYEQYF
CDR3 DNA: TGTGCCAGCAGTTTAGGCCAAAGCTCCTACGAGCAGTACTTC